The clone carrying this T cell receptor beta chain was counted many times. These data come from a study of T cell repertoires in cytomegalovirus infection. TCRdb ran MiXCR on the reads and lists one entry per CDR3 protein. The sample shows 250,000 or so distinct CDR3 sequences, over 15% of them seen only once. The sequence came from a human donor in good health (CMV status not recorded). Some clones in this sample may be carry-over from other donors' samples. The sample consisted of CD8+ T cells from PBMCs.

This CDR3 reads CASREMDRGRFDTQYF. The CDR3 coding sequence is TGTGCCAGCAGGGAAATGGACAGGGGGCGATTTGATACGCAGTATTTT. The chain recombines TRBV12-3 or TRBV12-4 with TRBJ2-3, with 11 bases matching TRBD1. J was trimmed by 6 bases and V by 6 bases; bases with no gene match: 11. This CDR3 region has 16 residues.